These 20 T cell receptor beta chains were all obtained from the same sample, sequenced in a study of blood T cell repertoires in COVID-19. Generated by immunoSEQ multiplex PCR, the TCRdb table keeps only in-frame clones and is missing some. The repertoire holds 350,000 to 400,000 clones, roughly 87% seen once, with about 3% in the top ten. The sequencing sample was made of PBMCs or T cells enriched from blood (not recorded which). Source of these receptors: a woman younger than 45 who had recovered from COVID-19.

The sample holds one count of this clone. The J gene is TRBJ1-1, the V gene TRBV4-1; possible D gene TRBD1, 5 bases. In germline, CDR1 is MGHRA, CDR2 YSYEKL. The V gene lost 4 bases and the J gene lost 4 bases, with 10 bases spanning the gap. The CDR3 is 13 residues long. The CDR3 sequence: CASSPRVLTEAFF. CDR3 coding DNA: TGCGCCAGCAGCCCCAGGGTGCTCACTGAAGCTTTCTTT.

The chain uses TRBV19 and TRBJ2-1; TRBD2 agrees at 9 bases. This CDR3 is built from 16 residues. V lost 5 bases, J lost 4 bases, and 9 bases stayed unmatched. Germline V gives CDR1 LNHDA, CDR2 SQIVND (reference sequence). CDR3 residues: CASSPTAGGSYNEQFF. CDR3 nucleotide sequence: TGTGCCAGTAGTCCGACAGCGGGAGGAAGTTACAATGAGCAGTTCTTC.

The chain employs TRBV21-1 and TRBJ2-5; no check of the table's D call, TRBD2, against the DNA was made. TRBV21-1 is marked as a pseudogene. The length of the CDR3 is 16 residues. CDR3 sequence: CASSKESRGIQETQYF. In DNA, the CDR3 is TGTGCCAGCAGCAAAGAATCTCGAGGGATCCAAGAGACCCAGTACTTC.

The rearrangement links TRBV10-1 to TRBJ1-6, with D possibly TRBD1 on 6 matching bases. Between the trimmed V and J ends, which lost 5 bases and 10 bases, there was a span of 12 bases. Germline V gene sequence: CDR1 WNHNN, CDR2 SYGVQD (reference sequence). This CDR3 is built from 13 residues. CDR3 nucleotide sequence: TGCGCCAGCAGTACAGGGCTCGGATCACCCCTCCACTTT. This translates into CASSTGLGSPLHF.

The V and J genes are TRBV27 and TRBJ2-5; 8 bases match TRBD2. This CDR3 spans 15 amino acids. The junction had 6 bases not matched to a gene; V was cut back by 4 bases and J by 2 bases. Germline values: CDR1 MNHEY, CDR2 SMNVEV (reference sequence). CDR3 in DNA: TGTGCCAGCAGTTACAGGCGGGGGGAACAAGAGACCCAGTACTTC. Residues: CASSYRRGEQETQYF.

In its sample, this clone was seen once. This chain joins TRBV27 and TRBJ1-6; 7 positions match TRBD1. This CDR3 spans 15 amino acids. Germline lookup yields CDR1 MNHEY and CDR2 SMNVEV (reference sequence). V was clipped by 5 bases and J by 6 bases; unmatched bases: 7. CDR3 coding DNA: TGTGCCAGCAGTGGTACAGGGGTGGCTAATTCACCCCTCCACTTT. It encodes CASSGTGVANSPLHF.

The chain couples TRBV27 to TRBJ2-2; weak D call: TRBD2 (6 bases). CDR1 is MNHEY and CDR2 is SMNVEV in the germline V gene (reference sequence). V shed 3 bases and J shed 0 bases, with 11 bases lying between them. The CDR3 totals 16 residues. The CDR3 loop is CASSLPGLPNTGELFF. In nucleotides, the CDR3 is TGTGCCAGCAGTTTGCCGGGACTGCCGAACACCGGGGAGCTGTTTTTT.

The chain joins TRBV5-1 to TRBJ1-1; TRBD1 might be the D (5 bases). With 3 bases removed from V and 5 bases from J, the gap between germline ends came to 20 bases. There are 16 residues in the CDR3. Germline values: CDR1 SGHRS, CDR2 YFSETQ. The CDR3 here is CASSSQGTGGGTEAFF. The CDR3 bases are TGCGCCAGCAGCTCCCAAGGGACCGGCGGGGGAACTGAAGCTTTCTTT. Filled out from reference TRBV5-1 and TRBJ1-1, the complete variable domain reads KAGVTQTPRYLIKTRGQQVTLSCSPISGHRSVSWYQQTPGQGLQFLFEYFSETQRNKGNFPGRFSGRQFSNSRSEMNVSTLELGDSALYLCASSSQGTGGGTEAFFGQGTRLTVV.

The chain recombines TRBV10-3 with TRBJ1-5; TRBD1 aligns across 12 bases. The CDR3 contains 16 residues. Germline trimming cut 10 bases from V and 1 base from J; bases unmatched to any gene: 8. CDR1 is ENHRY and CDR2 is SYGVKD in the germline V gene. Written as DNA, the CDR3 is TGTGCCACCTCGGGACAGGGGGCCATAAGCAATCAGCCCCAGCATTTT. Its protein product is CATSGQGAISNQPQHF.

V is TRBV23-1 and J is TRBJ2-2; 8 nucleotides align to TRBD2. TRBV23-1 is recorded as an ORF, its role being uncertain. With 4 bases clipped from V and 2 bases from J, the junction kept 6 bases outside the gene matches. CDR3 length equals 16 residues. The DNA of the CDR3 is TGCGCCAGCAGTCGCCTACTAGCGGTAAACACCGGGGAGCTGTTTTTT. It translates to CASSRLLAVNTGELFF.

The V call is TRBV6-5, the J call TRBJ2-7, with TRBD2 identical over 8 bases. The CDR3 is 13 amino acids. Germline V gene data show CDR1 as MNHEY and CDR2 as SVGAGI. The V gene end was trimmed by 4 bases and the J gene end by 3 bases; junction bases not matched to a gene: 2. Here the CDR3 reads CASSFTSGYEQYF. In DNA form, the CDR3 reads TGTGCCAGCAGTTTTACTAGCGGCTACGAGCAGTACTTC.

This clone was seen a few times. CDR3: CASRGQDNQPQHF. The CDR3 DNA sequence: TGTGCCAGCAGAGGACAGGACAATCAGCCCCAGCATTTT. V gene TRBV28 combines with J gene TRBJ1-5; TRBD1 aligns across 7 bases. V shed 6 bases and J 3 bases; nucleotides not matched to a gene: 2. CDR1 and CDR2 (germline): MDHEN, SYDVKM. The CDR3 length is 13 residues. The complete variable domain, with remaining parts taken from reference TRBV28 and TRBJ1-5, reads DVKVTQSSRYLVKRTGEKVFLECVQDMDHENMFWYRQDPGLGLRLIYFSYDVKMKEKGDIPEGYSVSREKKERFSLILESASTNQTSMYLCASRGQDNQPQHFGDGTRLSIL.

This CDR3 is CASKTRQGESTEAFF. DNA for the CDR3: TGTGCCAGCAAAACGAGACAGGGAGAAAGCACTGAAGCTTTCTTT. This rearrangement joins TRBV7-9 to TRBJ1-1, with 7 bases that match TRBD1. Germline V gene lookup returns CDR1 SEHNR and CDR2 FQNEAQ (reference sequence). Unmatched junction bases numbered 12, after V lost 7 bases and J lost 4 bases. The CDR3 covers 15 residues.

The chain uses TRBV20-1 and TRBJ2-7, with D tentatively TRBD2 (6 bases). Germline CDR1 DFQATT, CDR2 SNEGSKA (reference sequence). The CDR3 totals 11 residues. For the CDR3, the DNA is TGCAGCGCCTCCGGGGGACGCGAGCAGTACTTC. This translates into CSASGGREQYF.

The chain recombines TRBV29-1 with TRBJ2-3; D gene ambiguous. The CDR3 contains 11 residues. The V gene lost 0 bases and the J gene lost 6 bases, with 4 bases spanning the gap. CDR1 is SQVTM, CDR2 ANQGSEA, per germline. The CDR3 protein is CSVEDMDTQYF. The CDR3 DNA reads TGCAGCGTTGAAGATATGGATACGCAGTATTTT.

The rearrangement joins TRBV5-1 to TRBJ1-3; 8 positions agree with TRBD1. This CDR3 comprises 17 residues. The V gene's germline CDR1 is SGHRS and CDR2 YFSETQ. V shed 7 bases and J 1 base; nucleotides not matched to a gene: 13. The CDR3 nucleotides read TGCGCCAGCCAATTATCCGGGACAGGCGCATCTGGAAACACCATATATTTT. Its protein is CASQLSGTGASGNTIYF.

The chain is built from TRBV30 and TRBJ1-2; 8 positions match TRBD1. The CDR3 consists of 14 residues. V dropped 3 bases and J dropped 7; count of bases not matched to a gene: 10. The V gene's germline CDR1 is GTSNPN and CDR2 SVGIG (reference sequence). The CDR3 DNA sequence: TGTGCCTGGAGACCCCGGGACAGGCTACTTGGCTACACCTTC. Its translation: CAWRPRDRLLGYTF.

The chain has TRBV13 and TRBJ1-6; D might be TRBD1 (5 bases). This CDR3 is built from 16 residues. Germline CDR1 and CDR2: PRHDT and FYEKMQ (reference sequence). V was pared by 5 bases and J by 1 base, with 12 bases between. CDR3 amino acids: CASSPAGGSYNSPLHF. For the CDR3, the DNA is TGTGCCAGCAGCCCGGCCGGGGGATCCTATAATTCACCCCTCCACTTT. The variable domain in full, with the rest retrieved from reference TRBV13 and TRBJ1-6, is AAGVIQSPRHLIKEKRETATLKCYPIPRHDTVYWYQQGPGQDPQFLISFYEKMQSDKGSIPDRFSAQQFSDYHSELNMSSLELGDSALYFCASSPAGGSYNSPLHFGNGTRLTVT.

This chain joins TRBV11-2 and TRBJ2-7, with a weak D call TRBD2 (5 bases). V was pared by 0 bases and J by 6 bases, with 18 bases between. The CDR3 covers 16 residues. Germline CDR1 reads SGHAT; CDR2 reads FQNNGV. CDR3 nucleotide sequence: TGTGCCAGCAGCTTAGAGGTCGGGAAGTCCGGCGGCGAGCAGTACTTC. Amino acid sequence: CASSLEVGKSGGEQYF.

The chain is built from TRBV7-9 and TRBJ2-2; D is unclear. CDR1 is SEHNR, CDR2 FQNEAQ, per germline (reference sequence). There are 14 residues in the CDR3. Trimming removed 6 bases at V and 0 bases at J, with 8 bases between. Here the CDR3 DNA reads TGTGCCAGCAGACTGGGCGCGAACACCGGGGAGCTGTTTTTT. This translates into CASRLGANTGELFF.